This paragraph reports one T cell receptor beta chain. The sample comes from a study of blood T cell repertoires in COVID-19. Study as a whole: Sites in the United States, Italy and Spain provided acute and convalescent COVID-19 samples. T cells, B-cell-depleted T cells, or PBMCs provided the cDNA or gDNA that served as material.

In the study's own analysis: Nucleated cell counts were estimated from reference gene primer amplification. The assay was immunoSEQ multiplex PCR, and TCRdb's table has in-frame clones only and misses some. V, J and clone size are those of that table, while D and trimming were read from the DNA. The table records 470,000 or so clones, 70% to 90% of them present only once. The V segment lost 4 bases and the J segment 7 bases; nucleotides outside the gene matches: 15. The CDR3 contains 17 residues. The germline gives CDR1 PRHDT, CDR2 FYEKMQ (reference sequence). This chain connects TRBV13 to TRBJ2-1, with 8 nucleotides matching TRBD1. The receptor's source is a woman aged 18-30 years with acute COVID-19. The sample taken for sequencing was PBMCs or T cells enriched from blood (not recorded which). CDR3 nucleotides: TGTGCCAGCAGCTCGGGTTGGGGACAGGAATTACAAAATGAGCAGTTCTTC. Encoded protein: CASSSGWGQELQNEQFF. Full variable domain (remainder filled in from reference TRBV13 and TRBJ2-1): AAGVIQSPRHLIKEKRETATLKCYPIPRHDTVYWYQQGPGQDPQFLISFYEKMQSDKGSIPDRFSAQQFSDYHSELNMSSLELGDSALYFCASSSGWGQELQNEQFFGPGTRLTVL.